This is a list of T cell receptor beta chains from one sample in a study of blood T cells in healthy people across ages. MiXCR, applied by TCRdb to the 5' RACE reads, yields one record per CDR3 protein. Found here are roughly 1,300,000 distinct CDR3 sequences, almost 60% of them singletons; the top ten hold over 5%. Specimen: blood. The receptors were gathered from a man aged 18 to 30 in good health. The CDR3 runs from the conserved cysteine through the conserved F or W. A D gene is named only where the DNA matches it firmly. Clone size, where shown, is once, few, many, or a class for clones that have expanded.

CDR3aa: CASRIKDLDIGGTQYF
CDR3nt: TGTGCCAGCAGGATTAAAGACCTTGACATCGGTGGGACCCAGTACTTC
abundance: .
j_gene: TRBJ2-5
len: 16
d_gene: .
v_gene: TRBV6-6

CDR3aa: CASSRGSQPQHF
CDR3nt: TGTGCCAGCAGTCGAGGGAGTCAGCCCCAGCATTTT
abundance: few
j_gene: TRBJ1-5
len: 12
d_gene: .
v_gene: TRBV12-3/TRBV12-4

CDR3aa: CASSQDQETSGGAKNIQYF
CDR3nt: TGCGCCAGCAGCCAAGATCAAGAGACTAGCGGGGGGGCCAAAAACATTCAGTACTTC
abundance: .
j_gene: TRBJ2-4
len: 19
d_gene: TRBD2
v_gene: TRBV4-1

CDR3aa: CASSEAGGFIEQFF
CDR3nt: TGTGCCAGCAGTGAAGCGGGGGGTTTTATTGAGCAGTTCTTC
abundance: .
j_gene: TRBJ2-1
len: 14
d_gene: .
v_gene: TRBV6-1

CDR3aa: CASSLDSPGVTEAFF
CDR3nt: TGTGCCAGCAGCCTCGATTCTCCAGGGGTGACTGAAGCTTTCTTT
abundance: .
j_gene: TRBJ1-1
len: 15
d_gene: .
v_gene: TRBV27

CDR3aa: CASSQGPLTGTEQFF
CDR3nt: TGCGCCAGCAGCCAAGGCCCCCTGACAGGGACTGAGCAGTTCTTC
abundance: .
j_gene: TRBJ2-1
len: 15
d_gene: TRBD1
v_gene: TRBV4-1

CDR3aa: CASSFSLPGQGLTGELFF
CDR3nt: TGTGCCAGCAGTTTCAGCCTGCCGGGACAGGGTCTCACCGGGGAGCTGTTTTTT
abundance: .
j_gene: TRBJ2-2
len: 18
d_gene: TRBD1
v_gene: TRBV12-3/TRBV12-4

CDR3aa: CSARVPGLSNEQFF
CDR3nt: TGCAGTGCTAGAGTGCCGGGACTCAGCAATGAGCAGTTCTTC
abundance: .
j_gene: TRBJ2-1
len: 14
d_gene: .
v_gene: TRBV20-1

CDR3aa: CASSLLLAESTDTQYF
CDR3nt: TGCGCCAGCAGCCTACTACTAGCGGAGAGCACAGATACGCAGTATTTT
abundance: .
j_gene: TRBJ2-3
len: 16
d_gene: TRBD2
v_gene: TRBV4-1

CDR3aa: CASSQETSGELFF
CDR3nt: TGCGCCAGCAGCCAAGAAACTTCTGGGGAGCTGTTTTTT
abundance: few
j_gene: TRBJ2-2
len: 13
d_gene: .
v_gene: TRBV4-1

CDR3aa: CSALSADSTGEQYF
CDR3nt: TGCAGTGCTCTAAGCGCAGACTCGACGGGGGAGCAGTACTTC
abundance: .
j_gene: TRBJ2-7
len: 14
d_gene: .
v_gene: TRBV20-1

CDR3aa: CSARGGLEQYF
CDR3nt: TGCAGTGCTAGGGGGGGACTCGAGCAGTACTTC
abundance: few
j_gene: TRBJ2-7
len: 11
d_gene: .
v_gene: TRBV20-1

CDR3aa: CVSSTGQILTGANVLTF
CDR3nt: TGTGTCAGCAGCACGGGACAGATTCTTACGGGGGCCAACGTCCTGACTTTC
abundance: .
j_gene: TRBJ2-6
len: 17
d_gene: TRBD1
v_gene: TRBV7-8

CDR3aa: CSVEGPWGLAGIYNEQFF
CDR3nt: TGCAGCGTTGAAGGCCCCTGGGGACTAGCGGGCATCTACAATGAGCAGTTCTTC
abundance: .
j_gene: TRBJ2-1
len: 18
d_gene: TRBD2
v_gene: TRBV29-1

CDR3aa: CASRSNTGELFF
CDR3nt: TGTGCCAGCAGATCGAACACCGGGGAGCTGTTTTTT
abundance: few
j_gene: TRBJ2-2
len: 12
d_gene: .
v_gene: TRBV2

CDR3aa: CASGQTGTGNQPQHF
CDR3nt: TGTGCTAGTGGTCAAACCGGGACGGGGAATCAGCCCCAGCATTTT
abundance: .
j_gene: TRBJ1-5
len: 15
d_gene: .
v_gene: TRBV12-5

CDR3aa: CASEGGVTSGANVLTF
CDR3nt: TGTGCCAGCGAAGGTGGGGTTACATCTGGGGCCAACGTCCTGACTTTC
abundance: few
j_gene: TRBJ2-6
len: 16
d_gene: .
v_gene: TRBV6-2/TRBV6-3

CDR3aa: CSVEHPTEYF
CDR3nt: TGCAGCGTTGAACATCCCACGGAGTATTTT
abundance: few
j_gene: TRBJ2-3
len: 10
d_gene: .
v_gene: TRBV29-1

CDR3aa: CASSYGFRDRDTYEQYF
CDR3nt: TGTGCCAGCAGTTACGGGTTCCGGGACAGGGACACCTACGAGCAGTACTTC
abundance: .
j_gene: TRBJ2-7
len: 17
d_gene: TRBD1
v_gene: TRBV6-6

CDR3aa: CASSQDAGQNIQYF
CDR3nt: TGTGCCAGCAGCCAAGATGCGGGCCAAAACATTCAGTACTTC
abundance: .
j_gene: TRBJ2-4
len: 14
d_gene: .
v_gene: TRBV3-1

CDR3aa: CASSQDVGGGYEQYF
CDR3nt: TGCGCCAGCAGCCAAGATGTCGGGGGGGGCTACGAGCAGTACTTC
abundance: .
j_gene: TRBJ2-7
len: 15
d_gene: TRBD2
v_gene: TRBV4-3

CDR3aa: CAISGRGSNPEAFF
CDR3nt: TGTGCCATCAGTGGCCGGGGAAGCAACCCTGAAGCTTTCTTT
abundance: .
j_gene: TRBJ1-1
len: 14
d_gene: .
v_gene: TRBV10-3

CDR3aa: CSARATTLAKNIQYF
CDR3nt: TGCAGTGCTAGAGCCACTACCCTAGCCAAAAACATTCAGTACTTC
abundance: once
j_gene: TRBJ2-4
len: 15
d_gene: .
v_gene: TRBV20-1

CDR3aa: CASLALYEQFF
CDR3nt: TGTGCCAGCCTAGCCCTTTATGAGCAGTTCTTC
abundance: once
j_gene: TRBJ2-1
len: 11
d_gene: .
v_gene: TRBV11-2

CDR3aa: CAISLGLAIGNEQFF
CDR3nt: TGTGCCATCAGCTTAGGACTAGCGATAGGGAATGAGCAGTTCTTC
abundance: .
j_gene: TRBJ2-1
len: 15
d_gene: TRBD2
v_gene: TRBV10-3

CDR3aa: CAISVRGWDTGELFF
CDR3nt: TGTGCCATCAGTGTCCGGGGGTGGGACACCGGGGAGCTGTTTTTT
abundance: .
j_gene: TRBJ2-2
len: 15
d_gene: .
v_gene: TRBV10-3

CDR3aa: CASSDRVYGEQFF
CDR3nt: TGTGCCAGCAGTGACAGGGTATACGGTGAGCAGTTCTTC
abundance: .
j_gene: TRBJ2-1
len: 13
d_gene: .
v_gene: TRBV2

CDR3aa: CSARGSPSSETDTQYF
CDR3nt: TGCAGTGCTAGAGGATCCCCTAGCAGCGAGACAGATACGCAGTATTTT
abundance: few
j_gene: TRBJ2-3
len: 16
d_gene: .
v_gene: TRBV20-1

CDR3aa: CASKGSTDTQYF
CDR3nt: TGTGCCAGCAAGGGCAGCACAGATACGCAGTATTTT
abundance: few
j_gene: TRBJ2-3
len: 12
d_gene: .
v_gene: TRBV6-5

CDR3aa: CASSQRLAGRQETQYF
CDR3nt: TGTGCCAGCAGCCAAAGACTAGCGGGGAGACAAGAGACCCAGTACTTC
abundance: .
j_gene: TRBJ2-5
len: 16
d_gene: TRBD2
v_gene: TRBV7-2

CDR3aa: CASSLTATGYATDTQYF
CDR3nt: TGCGCCAGCAGTCTTACCGCGACAGGTTACGCCACAGATACGCAGTATTTT
abundance: .
j_gene: TRBJ2-3
len: 17
d_gene: .
v_gene: TRBV4-1

CDR3aa: CASSLIPLGNQPQHF
CDR3nt: TGTGCCAGCAGCTTAATTCCCTTGGGAAATCAGCCCCAGCATTTT
abundance: .
j_gene: TRBJ1-5
len: 15
d_gene: .
v_gene: TRBV7-2

CDR3aa: CASSSDGINPYEQYF
CDR3nt: TGTGCCAGCAGTTCCGACGGGATAAACCCCTACGAGCAGTACTTC
abundance: .
j_gene: TRBJ2-7
len: 15
d_gene: .
v_gene: TRBV27

CDR3aa: CATSRDRGRWDEQFF
CDR3nt: TGTGCCACCAGCAGAGATCGCGGACGATGGGATGAGCAGTTCTTC
abundance: .
j_gene: TRBJ2-1
len: 15
d_gene: .
v_gene: TRBV15

CDR3aa: CASSVSGGNEQFF
CDR3nt: TGTGCCAGCAGCGTTAGCGGGGGGAATGAGCAGTTCTTC
abundance: .
j_gene: TRBJ2-1
len: 13
d_gene: TRBD2
v_gene: TRBV2

CDR3aa: CASSLGLAPDPDTQYF
CDR3nt: TGTGCCAGCAGCTTAGGCCTAGCGCCAGATCCCGATACGCAGTATTTT
abundance: .
j_gene: TRBJ2-3
len: 16
d_gene: .
v_gene: TRBV7-8

CDR3aa: CASTSRVANYGYTF
CDR3nt: TGTGCCAGTACCTCTCGGGTGGCGAACTATGGCTACACCTTC
abundance: few
j_gene: TRBJ1-2
len: 14
d_gene: .
v_gene: TRBV27

CDR3aa: CSARGTETYNEQFF
CDR3nt: TGCAGTGCTAGGGGGACAGAGACTTACAATGAGCAGTTCTTC
abundance: many
j_gene: TRBJ2-1
len: 14
d_gene: TRBD1
v_gene: TRBV20-1

CDR3aa: CASSQASGYCEQYF
CDR3nt: TGCGCCAGCAGCCAAGCTTCTGGGTACTGCGAGCAGTACTTC
abundance: .
j_gene: TRBJ2-7
len: 14
d_gene: .
v_gene: TRBV4-1

CDR3aa: CASSFEGLGGGYTF
CDR3nt: TGTGCCAGCAGCTTCGAAGGATTGGGCGGCGGCTACACCTTC
abundance: .
j_gene: TRBJ1-2
len: 14
d_gene: .
v_gene: TRBV7-9

CDR3aa: CASSQNTGPQETQYF
CDR3nt: TGCGCCAGCAGCCAAAATACAGGGCCCCAAGAGACCCAGTACTTC
abundance: .
j_gene: TRBJ2-5
len: 15
d_gene: .
v_gene: TRBV4-3

CDR3aa: CASKERDRGLWPLHF
CDR3nt: TGTGCCAGCAAGGAACGGGACAGGGGTTTATGGCCCCTCCACTTT
abundance: .
j_gene: TRBJ1-6
len: 15
d_gene: TRBD1
v_gene: TRBV27

CDR3aa: CSASRGLAGYEQYF
CDR3nt: TGCAGTGCTAGTAGGGGACTAGCAGGCTACGAGCAGTACTTC
abundance: .
j_gene: TRBJ2-7
len: 14
d_gene: TRBD2
v_gene: TRBV20-1

CDR3aa: CSVAEWTTNEKLFF
CDR3nt: TGTAGCGTTGCAGAGTGGACAACTAATGAAAAACTGTTTTTT
abundance: .
j_gene: TRBJ1-4
len: 14
d_gene: .
v_gene: TRBV29-1

CDR3aa: CASSYSVATNEKLFF
CDR3nt: TGTGCCAGCAGTTATTCAGTGGCAACTAATGAAAAACTGTTTTTT
abundance: .
j_gene: TRBJ1-4
len: 15
d_gene: .
v_gene: TRBV6-6

CDR3aa: CASSRQNRPYNEQFF
CDR3nt: TGTGCCAGCAGCCGCCAGAACCGGCCTTACAATGAGCAGTTCTTC
abundance: .
j_gene: TRBJ2-1
len: 15
d_gene: .
v_gene: TRBV7-2

CDR3aa: CASSFGVWMGLSSYEQYF
CDR3nt: TGTGCCAGCAGCTTTGGGGTTTGGATGGGACTTAGCTCCTACGAGCAGTACTTC
abundance: .
j_gene: TRBJ2-7
len: 18
d_gene: .
v_gene: TRBV7-9

CDR3aa: CASSQLIRGGNSPLHF
CDR3nt: TGCGCCAGCAGCCAACTTATCCGGGGTGGTAATTCACCCCTCCACTTT
abundance: once
j_gene: TRBJ1-6
len: 16
d_gene: .
v_gene: TRBV4-1

CDR3aa: CASSLLSQGSGSPLHF
CDR3nt: TGTGCCAGCAGCCTACTCTCGCAGGGGAGTGGTTCACCCCTCCACTTT
abundance: .
j_gene: TRBJ1-6
len: 16
d_gene: .
v_gene: TRBV12-3/TRBV12-4

CDR3aa: CATSDLSGNNEQFF
CDR3nt: TGTGCCACCAGTGATTTGTCCGGAAACAATGAGCAGTTCTTC
abundance: .
j_gene: TRBJ2-1
len: 14
d_gene: .
v_gene: TRBV24-1

CDR3aa: CASSADRLDNNEQYF
CDR3nt: TGTGCCAGCAGTGCGGACAGATTAGATAACAATGAGCAGTACTTC
abundance: .
j_gene: TRBJ2-5
len: 15
d_gene: .
v_gene: TRBV2

CDR3aa: CASSQEGRRGDEQFF
CDR3nt: TGCGCCAGCAGCCAAGAAGGGCGCAGGGGGGATGAGCAGTTCTTC
abundance: once
j_gene: TRBJ2-1
len: 15
d_gene: .
v_gene: TRBV4-3

CDR3aa: CASGRLDRPDSYEQYF
CDR3nt: TGTGCCAGCGGGAGACTCGACAGGCCAGATTCCTACGAGCAGTACTTC
abundance: few
j_gene: TRBJ2-7
len: 16
d_gene: .
v_gene: TRBV28

CDR3aa: CASSRDTYYGYTF
CDR3nt: TGCGCCAGCAGCCGGGACACCTACTATGGCTACACCTTC
abundance: .
j_gene: TRBJ1-2
len: 13
d_gene: .
v_gene: TRBV10-1

CDR3aa: CSARDVDWLGQYF
CDR3nt: TGCAGTGCTAGAGATGTTGACTGGCTGGGGCAGTACTTC
abundance: .
j_gene: TRBJ2-7
len: 13
d_gene: .
v_gene: TRBV20-1

CDR3aa: CASSTTLSEQYF
CDR3nt: TGTGCCAGCAGTACGACTCTCAGCGAGCAGTACTTC
abundance: few
j_gene: TRBJ2-7
len: 12
d_gene: .
v_gene: TRBV6-5

CDR3aa: CASGPGLALYGYTF
CDR3nt: TGTGCTAGTGGTCCAGGACTGGCCTTGTATGGCTACACCTTC
abundance: .
j_gene: TRBJ1-2
len: 14
d_gene: .
v_gene: TRBV12-5

CDR3aa: CSVEDLSYGYTF
CDR3nt: TGCAGCGTTGAAGATCTTTCCTATGGCTACACCTTC
abundance: few
j_gene: TRBJ1-2
len: 12
d_gene: .
v_gene: TRBV29-1